The rows below give T cell receptor beta chains drawn from one sample of a study of blood T cells in healthy people across ages. A single record per CDR3 protein comes from TCRdb applying MiXCR to the 5' RACE reads. The sample holds around 1.5 million distinct CDR3 sequences, roughly 32% seen once. The specimen was blood. The source of these receptors is a woman in her twenties or thirties in good health. Both conserved end residues are part of each CDR3. The D gene is left open where the match is weak. Some rows have no size entry. The others give once, few or many, or a class for an expanded clone.

J: TRBJ2-3
D: NA
size: NA
V: TRBV3-1
CDR3: CASSPFGKGTTDTQYF
DNA: TGTGCCAGCAGCCCCTTTGGAAAGGGAACCACAGATACGCAGTATTTT

J: TRBJ2-1
D: NA
size: NA
V: TRBV20-1
CDR3: CSASLGKGDEQFF
DNA: TGCAGTGCTAGTTTGGGGAAGGGTGATGAGCAGTTCTTC

J: TRBJ2-1
D: TRBD2
size: NA
V: TRBV6-1
CDR3: CASSVRELAGSFGEQFF
DNA: TGTGCCAGCAGTGTCAGGGAACTAGCGGGGAGTTTTGGGGAGCAGTTCTTC

J: TRBJ2-7
D: NA
size: NA
V: TRBV27
CDR3: CASSFGPGDSYEQYF
DNA: NA

J: TRBJ2-1
D: TRBD2
size: NA
V: TRBV9
CDR3: CASSVGTSGRKDNEQFF
DNA: TGTGCCAGCAGCGTCGGGACTAGCGGGAGGAAAGACAATGAGCAGTTCTTC

J: TRBJ1-2
D: TRBD1
size: few
V: TRBV29-1
CDR3: CGVEPGWGQSNYGYTF
DNA: TGCGGCGTTGAACCAGGGTGGGGACAGTCTAACTATGGCTACACCTTC

J: TRBJ2-4
D: NA
size: NA
V: TRBV6-4
CDR3: CASSEPLDSFLAKNIQYF
DNA: TGTGCCAGCAGTGAGCCCCTAGACAGCTTCCTAGCCAAAAACATTCAGTACTTC

J: TRBJ2-5
D: TRBD2
size: few
V: TRBV12-3/TRBV12-4
CDR3: CASRSGGSGGRETQYF
DNA: TGTGCCAGCAGATCGGGGGGTAGCGGGGGCCGGGAGACCCAGTACTTC

J: TRBJ1-1
D: NA
size: NA
V: TRBV21-1
CDR3: CASSKRGQGESTEAFF
DNA: TGTGCCAGCAGTAAAAGGGGGCAGGGAGAGAGCACTGAAGCTTTCTTT

J: TRBJ2-2
D: NA
size: few
V: TRBV15
CDR3: CATSRGGDGNTGELFF
DNA: TGTGCCACCAGCAGAGGCGGGGACGGGAACACCGGGGAGCTGTTTTTT

J: TRBJ1-2
D: NA
size: NA
V: TRBV28
CDR3: CASKRGPNYGYTF
DNA: TGTGCCAGCAAACGGGGGCCAAACTATGGCTACACCTTC

J: TRBJ2-3
D: TRBD1
size: NA
V: TRBV12-5
CDR3: CASGQTATSRTAVTLWGQLPAQYF
DNA: TGTGCTAGTGGTCAGACAGCTACCAGCCGAACGGCTGTAACATTGTGGGGACAGCTACCAGCGCAGTATTTT

J: TRBJ2-3
D: TRBD1
size: few
V: TRBV6-6
CDR3: CASGLGTGRTDTQYF
DNA: TGTGCCAGCGGCCTTGGGACAGGTCGCACAGATACGCAGTATTTT

J: TRBJ2-3
D: NA
size: few
V: TRBV6-5
CDR3: CASSYTGTGSPDTQYF
DNA: TGTGCCAGCAGTTACACTGGGACGGGTAGTCCAGATACGCAGTATTTT

J: TRBJ1-2
D: TRBD1
size: many
V: TRBV5-1
CDR3: CASSPGTANYGYTF
DNA: TGTGCCAGCAGTCCCGGGACAGCTAACTATGGCTACACCTTC

J: TRBJ2-3
D: NA
size: NA
V: TRBV10-1
CDR3: CASSDFPGLLPGTDTQYF
DNA: TGCGCCAGCAGTGATTTCCCGGGATTACTACCTGGCACAGATACGCAGTATTTT

J: TRBJ2-3
D: TRBD2
size: NA
V: TRBV9
CDR3: CASSARTSGRGASTDTQYF
DNA: TGTGCCAGCAGCGCGCGGACTAGCGGGAGGGGTGCTAGCACAGATACGCAGTATTTT

J: TRBJ2-7
D: NA
size: NA
V: TRBV27
CDR3: CASMLQGGSEQYF
DNA: TGTGCCAGCATGTTACAGGGAGGCAGCGAGCAGTACTTC

J: TRBJ2-7
D: NA
size: NA
V: TRBV10-3
CDR3: CAIGAGKGYEQYF
DNA: TGTGCCATTGGAGCAGGGAAGGGGTACGAGCAGTACTTC

J: TRBJ2-7
D: NA
size: NA
V: TRBV15
CDR3: CATSRDMGPYEQYF
DNA: TGTGCCACCAGCAGAGATATGGGGCCTTACGAGCAGTACTTC

J: TRBJ2-7
D: TRBD1
size: NA
V: TRBV27
CDR3: CASSQLTGTGAYEQYF
DNA: TGTGCCAGCAGCCAATTGACCGGGACAGGGGCCTACGAGCAGTACTTC

J: TRBJ2-3
D: NA
size: many
V: TRBV29-1
CDR3: CSVDPAGTDTQYF
DNA: TGCAGCGTTGACCCCGCAGGCACAGATACGCAGTATTTT

J: TRBJ2-7
D: TRBD1
size: NA
V: TRBV20-1
CDR3: CSATPDRGLYEQYF
DNA: TGCAGTGCCACCCCAGACAGGGGACTCTACGAGCAGTACTTC

J: TRBJ1-2
D: TRBD1
size: few
V: TRBV10-3
CDR3: CAISGPGQGVYGYTF
DNA: TGTGCCATCAGTGGACCGGGACAGGGGGTTTATGGCTACACCTTC

J: TRBJ1-3
D: NA
size: NA
V: TRBV29-1
CDR3: CSVEADSGNTIYF
DNA: TGCAGCGTTGAAGCAGACTCTGGAAACACCATATATTTT

J: TRBJ2-3
D: NA
size: NA
V: TRBV5-1
CDR3: CANSLAGQRDTQYF
DNA: TGCGCCAACAGCTTGGCGGGACAGCGAGATACGCAGTATTTT

J: TRBJ2-1
D: NA
size: NA
V: TRBV27
CDR3: CASSGDPAGLRFF
DNA: TGTGCCAGCAGTGGGGACCCCGCGGGGTTGCGGTTCTTC

J: TRBJ2-7
D: NA
size: NA
V: TRBV10-3
CDR3: CAISNFDKGNEQYF
DNA: TGTGCCATCAGCAACTTCGATAAGGGAAACGAGCAGTACTTC

J: TRBJ2-6
D: NA
size: few
V: TRBV7-9
CDR3: CASSLERHIGQFSGANVLTF
DNA: TGTGCCAGCAGCTTAGAGAGACACATTGGACAGTTCTCTGGGGCCAACGTCCTGACTTTC

J: TRBJ1-2
D: TRBD1
size: NA
V: TRBV7-8
CDR3: CTSSQQGTNYGYTF
DNA: TGTACCAGCAGCCAACAGGGGACTAACTATGGCTACACCTTC

J: TRBJ2-7
D: TRBD2
size: few
V: TRBV6-2/TRBV6-3
CDR3: CASSYSGLAVSYEQYF
DNA: TGTGCCAGCAGTTACTCGGGACTAGCGGTCTCCTACGAGCAGTACTTC